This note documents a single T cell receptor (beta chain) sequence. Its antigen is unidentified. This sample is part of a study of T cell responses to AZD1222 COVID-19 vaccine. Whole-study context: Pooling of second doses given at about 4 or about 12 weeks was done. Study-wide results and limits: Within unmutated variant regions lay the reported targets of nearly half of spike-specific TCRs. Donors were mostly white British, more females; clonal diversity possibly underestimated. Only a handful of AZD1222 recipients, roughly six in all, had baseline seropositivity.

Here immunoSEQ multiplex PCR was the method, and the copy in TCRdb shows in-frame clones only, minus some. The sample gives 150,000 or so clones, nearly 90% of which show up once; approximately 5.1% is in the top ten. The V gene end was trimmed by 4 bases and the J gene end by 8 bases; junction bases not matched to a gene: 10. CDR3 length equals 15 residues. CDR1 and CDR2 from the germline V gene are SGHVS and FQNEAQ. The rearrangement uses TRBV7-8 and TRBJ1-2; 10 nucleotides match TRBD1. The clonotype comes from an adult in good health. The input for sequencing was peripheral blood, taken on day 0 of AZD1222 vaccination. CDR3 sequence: CASSWMSGTGEGYTF. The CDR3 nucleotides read TGTGCCAGCAGCTGGATGTCCGGGACAGGGGAAGGCTACACCTTC.